The 6 T cell receptor beta chains given below trace back to one sample, sequenced in a study of OX40 agonist ivuxolimab in advanced cancers. The method was the immunoSEQ multiplex PCR assay. TCRdb's version of the immuneACCESS table is confined to in-frame rearrangements and falls short of the full clone set. An unresolved V gene accounts for under half of the shortfall where checked; the remainder is of unknown origin. In this sample the table shows tens of thousands of clones, approximately 85% of which occur a single time. The ten largest clonotypes hold roughly 15% of the sample. This specimen consisted of CD4+ or CD8+ T cells sorted from blood, obtained in a trial of the OX40 agonist ivuxolimab. Receptor source: an adult with an advanced solid tumor such as melanoma, head and neck, liver or kidney cancer.

The chain is built from TRBV6-5 and TRBJ1-1, with a tentative D call TRBD1 (5 bases). V was clipped by 4 bases and J by 4 bases, with 10 bases between them. The CDR3 is made up of 13 amino acids. Per the germline V gene, CDR1 is MNHEY and CDR2 is SVGAGI. The CDR3 DNA sequence: TGTGCCAGCAGTTGGGGTCAGGGCACTGAAGCTTTCTTT. Protein sequence: CASSWGQGTEAFF.

CDR3 protein: CASSLSGSGNQPQHF. For the CDR3, the DNA is TGTGCCAGCAGTTTGAGTGGCTCTGGCAATCAGCCCCAGCATTTT. The V call is TRBV28, the J call TRBJ1-5; D is undetermined. Germline values: CDR1 MDHEN, CDR2 SYDVKM. V lost 3 bases, J lost 2 bases, and 11 bases lay in between. The CDR3 has 15 residues.

This clone has just a few counts. The chain has TRBV14 and TRBJ2-5, with a weak D call TRBD1 (8 bases). CDR1 and CDR2 (germline): SGHDN, FVKESK. Trimming left V 4 bases short and J 4 bases short, with 16 bases between. CDR3 size: 15 residues. The CDR3: CASSPWTGRGETQYF. For the CDR3, the DNA is TGTGCCAGCAGCCCCTGGACAGGGAGGGGAGAGACCCAGTACTTC. Variable domain in full (rest from reference TRBV14 and TRBJ2-5): EAGVTQFPSHSVIEKGQTVTLRCDPISGHDNLYWYRRVMGKEIKFLLHFVKESKQDESGMPNNRFLAERTGGTYSTLKVQPAELEDSGVYFCASSPWTGRGETQYFGPGTRLLVL.

The chain couples TRBV19 to TRBJ1-2; no clear D. This CDR3 region has 14 residues. With 5 bases removed from V and 4 bases from J, the gap between germline ends came to 14 bases. CDR1 LNHDA and CDR2 SQIVND come from the germline V gene (reference sequence). The CDR3 region is CASSPLLGSYGYTF. The DNA of the CDR3 is TGTGCCAGTAGTCCTCTATTGGGTAGCTATGGCTACACCTTC.

The DNA of the CDR3 is TGTGCCAGCAGCTTGTTGGGGGAGGGAGCCCGGACAGATACGCAGTATTTT. The encoded protein is CASSLLGEGARTDTQYF. This chain joins TRBV5-6 and TRBJ2-3; 7 bases map to TRBD2. V gave up 1 base and J gave up 3 bases; unmatched junction bases: 11. The CDR3 totals 17 residues. Germline lookup yields CDR1 SGHDT and CDR2 YYEEEE.

This clone appeared once. The V gene is TRBV6-1, the J gene TRBJ1-5, with 12 bases lining up with TRBD1. V trimming: 7 bases; J trimming: 7 bases; junction bases outside the gene matches: 8. Germline lookup yields CDR1 MNHNS and CDR2 SASEGT. The CDR3 covers 15 residues. This CDR3 is CASTPGQGARQPQHF. The CDR3 nucleotides read TGTGCCAGCACCCCGGGACAGGGGGCACGACAGCCCCAGCATTTT.